Below, 14 T cell receptor beta chains from the same sample are listed, as sequenced in a study of Graves' ophthalmopathy and Graves' hyperthyroidism. CDR3 regions of TCR beta were amplified from RNA transcripts. The library came from an HTBI-primed first-round RT-PCR and a second-round multiplex PCR. TCRdb used MiXCR to reprocess the multiplex PCR reads, holding one entry per CDR3 protein. The profile shows around 1,200,000 distinct CDR3 sequences, around a third of them singletons. The sequenced sample consisted of peripheral blood or thyroid tissue (not recorded which). All receptors come from an adult man with Graves' hyperthyroidism.

This chain uses TRBV29-1 with TRBJ2-5; 12 nucleotides align to TRBD2. Trimming took 6 bases from V and 5 from J; bases not matched to a gene: 10. The CDR3 loop spans 15 amino acids. Germline values: CDR1 SQVTM, CDR2 ANQGSEA. The CDR3 bases are TGCAGCGTGGGCCGGCGGCTAGCGGGAGGGGAGACCCAGTACTTC. Its protein product is CSVGRRLAGGETQYF.

The rearrangement links TRBV12-3 or TRBV12-4 to TRBJ1-5, with a weak D call TRBD1 (5 bases). This CDR3 contains 14 residues. Trimming left V 5 bases short and J 6 bases short, with 14 bases between. CDR3 DNA sequence: TGTGCCAGCAGTGGGGGAGGGTTTGGTCAGCCCCAGCATTTT. As protein: CASSGGGFGQPQHF.

The rearrangement links TRBV19 to TRBJ2-7, with 11 bases identical to TRBD2. Germline assignment: CDR1 LNHDA and CDR2 SQIVND (reference sequence). Trimming removed 4 bases from V and 4 bases from J; junction bases left unmatched: 6. The CDR3 spans 15 residues. The CDR3 region has the DNA TGTGCCAGTAGTACCTCGACTAGCGGGACTTACGAGCAGTACTTC. Translating it yields CASSTSTSGTYEQYF.

This clonotype was detected a few times. A much bigger clone sits one base away, suggesting this may be a read error. This CDR3 is missing its conserved last phenylalanine or tryptophan, likely due to a read error. The rearrangement joins TRBV6-5 to TRBJ2-5; tentatively, D is TRBD1 (5 bases). Germline V lookup: CDR1 MNHEY, CDR2 SVGAGI. V was cut by 2 bases and J by 1 base, with 11 bases left in between. CDR3 length: 15 residues. The CDR3: CASSYQGGPQETQYL. In DNA form, the CDR3 reads TGTGCCAGCAGTTACCAGGGTGGTCCCCAAGAGACCCAGTACCTC.

This clonotype was seen ten or more times. The V gene is TRBV6-5, the J gene TRBJ2-5; 7 bases fit TRBD1. The CDR3 spans 13 residues. Germline V gene lookup returns CDR1 MNHEY and CDR2 SVGAGI. V was pared by 5 bases and J by 4 bases, with 4 bases of the junction left unmatched. The CDR3 nucleotides read TGTGCCAGCAGTACGACAGGGCGAGAGACCCAGTACTTC. It specifies CASSTTGRETQYF.

In this sample, this clonotype turned up a few times. This chain links TRBV12-3 or TRBV12-4 with TRBJ2-7; 8 bases are a match to TRBD2. Trimming took 8 bases from V and 1 from J; bases not matched to a gene: 7. The CDR3 is 14 residues long. The CDR3 reads CASRKREKSYEQYF. CDR3 bases: TGTGCCAGCCGGAAGCGGGAGAAGTCCTACGAGCAGTACTTC.

This chain uses TRBV10-3 with TRBJ1-2; D possibly corresponds to TRBD1 (5 bases). Germline CDR1 ENHRY, CDR2 SYGVKD. The V end lost 6 bases, the J end lost 0 bases, and 20 bases lay between the germline ends. The CDR3 runs to 17 residues. In DNA form, the CDR3 reads TGTGCCATCAGAGACACTAGCGGGGGGTTACCTAACTATGGCTACACCTTC. It codes for CAIRDTSGGLPNYGYTF.

This clonotype was recorded many times. This chain connects TRBV11-2 to TRBJ1-4, with a possible D match to TRBD1 (5 bases). The V end was cut by 1 base, the J end by 8 bases, with 14 bases between. CDR1 SGHAT and CDR2 FQNNGV come from the germline V gene. The CDR3 has 15 amino acids. CDR3 loop: CASSLGPSGGEKLFF. The DNA for the CDR3 is TGTGCCAGCAGCTTAGGACCCTCGGGGGGAGAAAAACTGTTTTTT. Combining the CDR3 with reference TRBV11-2 and TRBJ1-4 gives the whole variable domain EAGVAQSPRYKIIEKRQSVAFWCNPISGHATLYWYQQILGQGPKLLIQFQNNGVVDDSQLPKDRFSAERLKGVDSTLKIQPAKLEDSAVYLCASSLGPSGGEKLFFGSGTQLSVL.

In its sample, this clonotype was seen once. The gene calls are TRBV10-3 and TRBJ2-5; D possibly corresponds to TRBD1 (5 bases). CDR3 length: 13 residues. Trimming stripped 10 bases from V and 5 bases from J, with 17 bases between. Germline V CDR1 and CDR2: ENHRY, SYGVKD. In DNA, the CDR3 is TGTGCCAGCAGGGTACAGAGTTTGGAGACCCAGTACTTC. Encoded protein: CASRVQSLETQYF.

This clonotype was detected ten times or more. The chain uses TRBV13 and TRBJ1-3, with D hard to call. Trimming shortened V by 2 bases and J by 0 bases, and 8 bases separated the two germline ends. This CDR3 spans 15 amino acids. The germline V gene has CDR1 PRHDT and CDR2 FYEKMQ (reference sequence). The DNA of the CDR3 is TGTGCCAGCAGCTTAACAAGGACCTCTGGAAACACCATATATTTT. Encoded protein: CASSLTRTSGNTIYF.

This clonotype was seen only once. The chain is built from TRBV29-1 and TRBJ2-5; 11 nucleotides match TRBD2. The J call could be wrong; TRBJ2-1 is a better fit for the DNA end. The germline V gene encodes CDR1 SQVTM and CDR2 ANQGSEA. This CDR3 contains 16 residues. This chain's CDR3 is CSSHLIASGRSNEQFF. The CDR3 coding sequence is TGCAGCTCACATTTGATTGCTAGCGGGAGGTCCAATGAGCAGTTCTTC.

This clonotype was observed many times. This chain links TRBV7-8 with TRBJ2-5; D tentatively fits TRBD1 or TRBD2 (5 bases each). Deletions cut 1 base from V and 5 bases from J, with 17 bases between. This CDR3 is 16 amino acids long. Germline assignment: CDR1 SGHVS and CDR2 FQNEAQ. The CDR3 nucleotides are TGTGCCAGCAGCTTAGAGGGACGTCGGAGGCGGGAGACCCAGTACTTC. It translates to CASSLEGRRRRETQYF.

Notes on this clonotype: This clone may be a read error of a much larger clone one base away. The chain has TRBV20-1 and TRBJ2-5; maybe TRBD2 (5 bases). The germline V gene encodes CDR1 DFQATT and CDR2 SNEGSKA (reference sequence). V lost 5 bases and J lost 9, with 10 bases in between. The CDR3 runs to 10 residues. CDR3 DNA sequence: TGCAGTGCTCTTCTGGAGGCCCAGTACTTC. Amino acid sequence: CSALLEAQYF.

The table lists this clonotype with many counts. This chain's CDR3 is CASSQTGRSGELFF. Here the CDR3 DNA reads TGTGCCAGCAGTCAGACAGGGAGGTCCGGGGAGCTGTTTTTT. The V gene is TRBV25-1, the J gene TRBJ2-2; a possible D gene is TRBD1 (7 bases). The length of the CDR3 is 14 residues. V lost 5 bases and J lost 6, with 13 bases in between. Germline V gene data show CDR1 as MGHDK and CDR2 as SYGVNS.